This TCR beta chain was documented in a study of T cells in Graves' hyperthyroidism and ophthalmopathy. Lactation, pregnancy, other autoimmune disease or uncontrolled infection led to exclusion of patients. Germline V lookup: CDR1 SGHAT, CDR2 FQNNGV. V lost 0 bases and J lost 5; bases outside the gene matches: 8. This CDR3 is 16 amino acids long. Amplification of TCR beta CDR3 regions used RNA as the template. HTBI primers drove first-round RT-PCR of the TCR CDR3. Using its own MiXCR run on the multiplex PCR reads, TCRdb lists one record per CDR3 protein. The sample carries a few hundred thousand distinct CDR3 sequences, about 16% recorded once. This clonotype was picked up a small number of times.

The genes are TRBV11-2 and TRBJ2-3; TRBD2 aligns across 7 bases. The sequenced sample was blood. The TCR comes from a woman aged 25 to 45 with Graves' ophthalmopathy. The CDR3 DNA reads as TGTGCCAGCAGCTTAGACTTGGCGGGAGCGGGAGATACGCAGTATTTT. Translation: CASSLDLAGAGDTQYF.